Shown below are 6 T cell receptor beta chains from a single sample sequenced in a study of shared clonotypes between healthy human individuals. Terminally differentiated effector memory CD45RA+ cells were excluded from the naive CD8 cells, which were CD45RO-negative and positively selected for CCR7. Assay used: immunoSEQ multiplex PCR; TCRdb lists only in-frame clones, some missing. The sample has about 2 million clones, less than 95% seen once. Sequenced: naive CD8+ T cells sorted from blood. All receptors derive from a man aged 18 to 29 in good health.

This chain uses TRBV13 with TRBJ2-3; D is perhaps TRBD2 (6 bases). The V gene's germline CDR1 is PRHDT and CDR2 FYEKMQ (reference sequence). The CDR3 runs to 15 residues. V was pared by 3 bases and J by 6 bases, with 16 bases between. Here the CDR3 reads CASSFWSGVPDTQYF. DNA for the CDR3: TGTGCCAGCAGCTTCTGGTCGGGAGTACCCGATACGCAGTATTTT.

Worth noting for this clone: Other nucleotide sequences from this sample produce the same CDR3. The J gene is TRBJ1-5, the V gene TRBV27, with D perhaps TRBD1 (5 bases). CDR1 is MNHEY, CDR2 SMNVEV, per germline (reference sequence). The CDR3 has 16 amino acids. V lost 3 bases to trimming and J lost 0 bases, with 12 bases between them. The CDR3 loop is CASSLSGTNSNQPQHF. For the CDR3, the DNA is TGTGCCAGCAGTTTGTCGGGGACTAATAGCAATCAGCCCCAGCATTTT.

The DNA of the CDR3 is TGTGCCAGTAGTCCTGCCGTGGGACAGGGGTTAAAAAAAGCTTTCTTT. This sequence encodes CASSPAVGQGLKKAFF. V usage is TRBV19 and J usage is TRBJ1-1, with 10 bases aligning to TRBD1. The V and J ends lost 5 bases and 9 bases, in that order; junction bases with no gene match: 15. CDR1 is LNHDA, CDR2 SQIVND, per germline (reference sequence). The CDR3 length is 16 residues. The variable domain in full, completed from reference TRBV19 and TRBJ1-1, reads DGGITQSPKYLFRKEGQNVTLSCEQNLNHDAMYWYRQDPGQGLRLIYYSQIVNDFQKGDIAEGYSVSREKKESFPLTVTSAQKNPTAFYLCASSPAVGQGLKKAFFGQGTRLTVV.

V and J are TRBV9 and TRBJ2-6; TRBD2 matches 8 bases. The ends lost 0 bases at V and 0 bases at J; junction bases unmatched: 8. CDR3 size: 19 residues. Germline V gene lookup returns CDR1 SGDLS and CDR2 YYNGEE. CDR3 in amino acids: CASSVDVAGPLSGANVLTF. The CDR3 DNA reads as TGTGCCAGCAGCGTAGATGTAGCGGGACCTCTCTCTGGGGCCAACGTCCTGACTTTC.

The chain couples TRBV6-1 to TRBJ1-1; 7 bases are shared with TRBD1. J lost 6 bases, V lost 2 bases, and 9 bases had no gene match. CDR3 size: 15 residues. In germline, CDR1 is MNHNS, CDR2 SASEGT. The CDR3 DNA reads as TGTGCCAGCAGTGAACGAGACAGGGCCCCGCCTGAAGCTTTCTTT. Protein product: CASSERDRAPPEAFF.

The chain recombines TRBV14 with TRBJ1-3; D perhaps matches TRBD1 (5 bases). Trimming took 7 bases from V and 0 from J, leaving 13 bases between them. Germline V lookup: CDR1 SGHDN, CDR2 FVKESK. The CDR3 is 15 residues long. CDR3 in amino acids: CASMPWGSSGNTIYF. In DNA, the CDR3 is TGTGCCAGCATGCCATGGGGGTCCTCTGGAAACACCATATATTTT.